This entry concerns a single TCR beta chain. Donors of Cohort 3 who recovered were those that had two negative PCRs, clearance, or symptom resolution. In the authors' methods: It was from reference gene primer amplification that nucleated cell counts were estimated. The protocol was immunoSEQ multiplex PCR, while the TCRdb copy is restricted to in-frame clones and leaves out a portion. D and trimming were read from the DNA, whereas the V and J calls and clone size are those reported in that table. The profile shows around 500,000 clones, 85% to 90% of them singletons. The sample is drawn from a study of blood T cell repertoires in COVID-19. The sequencing sample was made of PBMCs or T cells enriched from blood (not recorded which). This receptor was obtained from a woman between 35 and 50 years old who had recovered from COVID-19.

CDR3 amino acids: CAISERDRGNEKLFF. The CDR3 nucleotides read TGTGCCATCAGTGAGAGGGACAGAGGTAATGAAAAACTGTTTTTT. This chain joins TRBV10-3 and TRBJ1-4, with 7 bases matching TRBD1. This CDR3 spans 15 amino acids. Per the germline V gene, CDR1 is ENHRY and CDR2 is SYGVKD. V lost 2 bases to trimming and J lost 4 bases; unmatched junction nucleotides: 4.